The count of the clone carrying this T cell receptor (beta chain) is one. Its target is unknown. This sample was taken from a study of OX40 agonist ivuxolimab in advanced cancers. Study-level information: Six ivuxolimab dose levels, 0.01 to 10 mg/kg, were given intravenously every 2 weeks. The group had a mean age of about 64 years, ranged from about 20 to 79, and was 80% to 85% male. Study-level results: Expanded peripheral T cells had an undetermined antigen specificity. At 0.1 to 3.0 mg/kg and by week 6, clonal expansion occurred in CD4+ and CD8+ blood T cells.

Generated by immunoSEQ multiplex PCR, the TCRdb table keeps only in-frame clones and is missing some. The sample has about 15,000 clones, around 80% seen once; the top ten hold less than 45%. This CDR3 region has 14 residues. CDR1 is LNHDA and CDR2 is SQIVND in the germline V gene (reference sequence). Trimming took 6 bases from V and 2 from J, leaving 14 bases between them. This rearrangement joins TRBV19 to TRBJ2-7; D is unresolved. This TCR derives from an adult with an advanced solid tumor such as melanoma, head and neck, liver or kidney cancer. This specimen consisted of CD4+ or CD8+ T cells sorted from blood, obtained in a trial of the OX40 agonist ivuxolimab. The CDR3 region is CASSSLRYPYEQYF. CDR3 sequence (DNA): TGTGCCAGTAGCTCACTCAGGTACCCCTACGAGCAGTACTTC.